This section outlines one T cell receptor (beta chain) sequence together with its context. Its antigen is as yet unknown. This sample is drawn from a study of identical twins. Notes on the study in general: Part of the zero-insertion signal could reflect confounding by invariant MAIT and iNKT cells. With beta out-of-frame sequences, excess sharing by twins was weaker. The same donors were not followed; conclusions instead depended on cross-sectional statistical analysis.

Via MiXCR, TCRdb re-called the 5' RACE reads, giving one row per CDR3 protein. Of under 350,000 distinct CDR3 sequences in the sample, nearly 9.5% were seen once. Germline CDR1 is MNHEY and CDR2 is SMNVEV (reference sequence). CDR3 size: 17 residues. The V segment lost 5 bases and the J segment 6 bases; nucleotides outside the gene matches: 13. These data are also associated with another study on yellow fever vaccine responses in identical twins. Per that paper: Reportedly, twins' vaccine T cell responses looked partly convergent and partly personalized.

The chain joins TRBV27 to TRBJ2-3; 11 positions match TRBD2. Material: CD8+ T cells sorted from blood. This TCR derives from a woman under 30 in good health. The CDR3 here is CASSRTGTSGLGDTQYF. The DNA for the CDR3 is TGTGCCAGCAGTCGAACCGGGACTAGCGGTTTAGGGGATACGCAGTATTTT.